Included here is one TCR beta chain sequence, with context. Donors were all healthy Caucasians. V lost 6 bases, J lost 5 bases, and 14 bases lay in between. Germline CDR1 reads ENHRY; CDR2 reads SYGVKD. This CDR3 comprises 14 residues. These data belong to a study of identical twins. In TCRdb, the 5' RACE reads were re-called with MiXCR into one record per CDR3 protein. Here the sample spans about 690,000 distinct CDR3 sequences, 21% being singletons. These sequences were also reported in another study, on T cells expressing NK-cell markers.

The sample taken for sequencing was PBMCs. The J gene is TRBJ2-1, the V gene TRBV10-3; D might be TRBD1 or TRBD2, each matching 5 bases. The TCR originated in a woman aged 18-30 years in good health. The CDR3 here is CAIRARDGNNEQFF. The CDR3, as DNA: TGTGCCATCAGGGCCCGGGACGGAAACAATGAGCAGTTCTTC.